This T cell receptor beta chain derives from a study of CD4 T cells in relation to SARS-CoV-2 and coronaviruses. About the research overall: After about nine days of antigen culture, PBMC TCR beta CDR3s were sequenced. The restricting HLA molecule for shared crossreactive spike epitopes was mapped.

CD4+ T cells from unexposed donors were obtained before the COVID-19 pandemic (2011-2018). Isolation of CD4+ T cells took place after around 11 days in culture. Testing used SARS-CoV-2 S/N and four cold-coronavirus spikes on unexposed-donor CD4+ T cells, cells permitting. Profiled with immunoSEQ multiplex PCR; TCRdb holds only in-frame clones, not every one. The table has around 23,000 clones, less than 75% seen once. The V and J ends lost 4 bases and 5 bases respectively, with 23 bases between them. The germline CDR1 and CDR2 sequences are SEHNR and FQNEAQ (reference sequence). This CDR3 has 17 residues. The count of this clone is one. Its antigen remains unknown.

This clonotype was sampled from a human donor in good health. The sequencing input was CD4+ T cells from PBMCs, cultured in vitro. J is TRBJ2-5 and V is TRBV7-9, with a weak D call TRBD2 (7 bases). CDR3 sequence: CASSSNALGGGSETQYF. The CDR3 DNA is TGTGCCAGCAGCTCAAACGCCCTAGGGGGAGGGAGTGAGACCCAGTACTTC.